This T cell receptor (beta chain) originates from a study of T cell responses to AZD1222 COVID-19 vaccine. Notes on the study in general: Reports say nearly half of spike-specific TCRs go after unmutated variant regions.

This clone was seen a few times. Its antigen is unidentified. TCRdb's copy holds only in-frame clones and misses some; the assay was immunoSEQ multiplex PCR. This table holds 110,000 to 150,000 clones, just under 95% found once. This CDR3 contains 15 residues. The V segment lost 5 bases and the J segment 0 bases; nucleotides outside the gene matches: 3. CDR1 and CDR2 from the germline V gene are MRHNA and SNTAGT. The specimen comprised peripheral blood, sampled on day 0 of AZD1222 vaccination. This TCR came from an adult in good health. V and J are TRBV6-4 and TRBJ2-3, with 9 positions matching TRBD1. The CDR3 DNA sequence: TGTGCCAGCAGTTCGGGACAGGGAAGCACAGATACGCAGTATTTT. This sequence encodes CASSSGQGSTDTQYF.